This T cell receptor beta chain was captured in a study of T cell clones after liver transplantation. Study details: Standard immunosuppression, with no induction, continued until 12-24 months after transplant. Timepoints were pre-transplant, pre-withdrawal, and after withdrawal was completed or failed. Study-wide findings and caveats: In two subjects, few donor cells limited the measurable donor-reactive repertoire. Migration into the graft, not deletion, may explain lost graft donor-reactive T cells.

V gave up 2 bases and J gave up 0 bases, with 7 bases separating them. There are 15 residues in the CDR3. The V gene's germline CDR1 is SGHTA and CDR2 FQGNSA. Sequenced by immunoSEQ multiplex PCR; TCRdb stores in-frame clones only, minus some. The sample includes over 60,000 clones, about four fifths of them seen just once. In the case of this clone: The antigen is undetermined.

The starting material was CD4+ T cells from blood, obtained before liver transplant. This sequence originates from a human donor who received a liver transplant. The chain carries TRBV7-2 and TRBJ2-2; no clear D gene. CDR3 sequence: CASSLFAPNTGELFF. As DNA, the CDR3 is TGTGCCAGCAGCTTATTCGCCCCGAACACCGGGGAGCTGTTTTTT. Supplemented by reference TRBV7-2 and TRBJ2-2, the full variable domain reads GAGVSQSPSNKVTEKGKDVELRCDPISGHTALYWYRQSLGQGLEFLIYFQGNSAPDKSGLPSDRFSAERTGGSVSTLTIQRTQQEDSAVYLCASSLFAPNTGELFFGEGSRLTVL.